One and the same sample provided the 26 T cell receptor beta chains below, sequenced in a study of neurological immune-mediated disorders. MiXCR was run by TCRdb on the 5' RACE reads, yielding one entry per CDR3 protein. The sample consists of tens of thousands of distinct CDR3 sequences, about an eighth of them appearing once. The sequencing input was PBMCs. These receptors came from a man in his sixties in good health.

In this sample, this clonotype turned up many times. The gene calls are TRBV3-1 and TRBJ1-2; perhaps TRBD1 as D (5 bases). Germline CDR1 is LGHDT and CDR2 is YNNKEL (reference sequence). The CDR3 runs 14 residues. Between the trimmed V and J ends, which lost 2 bases and 1 base, there was a span of 8 bases. This CDR3 reads CASSQRGSNYGYTF. As DNA, the CDR3 is TGTGCCAGCAGCCAAAGGGGAAGTAACTATGGCTACACCTTC.

The table lists this clonotype with many counts. The chain links TRBV15 to TRBJ1-5, with a possible D match to TRBD1 (5 bases). This CDR3 has 14 amino acids. V was shortened by 10 bases and J by 6 bases, with 19 bases between the two germline ends. CDR1 is LNHNV, CDR2 YYDKDF, per germline (reference sequence). CDR3 in DNA: TGTGCCATCGGTCGTGGGGCCTCGGGTCAGCCCCAGCATTTT. It yields the protein CAIGRGASGQPQHF. The entire variable domain, with the rest obtained from reference TRBV15 and TRBJ1-5, is as follows: DAMVIQNPRYQVTQFGKPVTLSCSQTLNHNVMYWYQQKSSQAPKLLFHYYDKDFNNEADTPDNFQSRRPNTSFCFLDIRSPGLGDTAMYLCAIGRGASGQPQHFGDGTRLSIL.

This clonotype occurred many times. V is TRBV5-1 and J is TRBJ2-1, with D perhaps assigned TRBD1 or TRBD2 (5 bases each). Deletions cut 0 bases from V and 4 bases from J, with 5 bases between. This CDR3 has 13 residues. Per germline, CDR1 SGHRS and CDR2 YFSETQ. CDR3 sequence: CASSLGGYNEQFF. In DNA form, the CDR3 reads TGCGCCAGCAGCTTGGGGGGGTACAATGAGCAGTTCTTC. The full variable domain, in which reference TRBV5-1 and TRBJ2-1 provide the parts outside the CDR3, is KAGVTQTPRYLIKTRGQQVTLSCSPISGHRSVSWYQQTPGQGLQFLFEYFSETQRNKGNFPGRFSGRQFSNSRSEMNVSTLELGDSALYLCASSLGGYNEQFFGPGTRLTVL.

This clonotype appeared many times. This CDR3 is CASSLHERETQYF. The CDR3 DNA follows: TGCGCCAGCAGCTTGCACGAGCGGGAGACCCAGTACTTC. This sequence joins TRBV5-1 and TRBJ2-5; D is perhaps TRBD2 (5 bases). Trimming removed 1 base at V and 5 bases at J, with 9 bases between. The CDR3 spans 13 residues. Germline CDR1 is SGHRS and CDR2 is YFSETQ.

This clonotype was counted ten times or more. This sequence joins TRBV5-1 and TRBJ2-2; TRBD1 agrees at 7 bases. The V gene's germline CDR1 is SGHRS and CDR2 YFSETQ. The CDR3 runs 16 residues. V gave up 0 bases and J gave up 0 bases; unmatched junction bases: 2. DNA for the CDR3: TGCGCCAGCAGCTTGGCCGGGACAGCGAACACCGGGGAGCTGTTTTTT. This sequence encodes CASSLAGTANTGELFF.

This clonotype has ten or more counts. V usage is TRBV20-1 and J usage is TRBJ2-3; TRBD2 matches at 8 bases. Germline CDR1 and CDR2: DFQATT and SNEGSKA (reference sequence). The CDR3 has 14 amino acids. Trimming at V came to 0 bases and at J to 6 bases, leaving 5 bases not matched to a gene. CDR3 sequence reads: CSAREGSGVDTQYF. CDR3 nucleotides: TGCAGTGCTAGAGAGGGTAGCGGGGTGGATACGCAGTATTTT.

The rearrangement links TRBV7-2 to TRBJ2-1; weak D call: TRBD2 (6 bases). This CDR3 spans 13 amino acids. The germline CDR1 and CDR2 sequences are SGHTA and FQGNSA. Trimming removed 2 bases at V and 5 bases at J, with 7 bases between. CDR3 coding DNA: TGTGCCAGCAGCTTATGGGGGGACAATGAGCAGTTCTTC. This sequence encodes CASSLWGDNEQFF.

This clonotype came up many times. The genes are TRBV7-2 and TRBJ2-3; TRBD1 or TRBD2 may be the D gene (5 bases each). The CDR3 totals 15 residues. CDR1 is SGHTA and CDR2 is FQGNSA in the germline V gene. With 3 bases removed from V and 4 bases from J, the gap between germline ends came to 14 bases. The CDR3 nucleotides read TGTGCCAGCAGCTTCACTCGGGACCCCCCAGATACGCAGTATTTT. This translates into CASSFTRDPPDTQYF.

This clonotype has at least ten counts. This rearrangement joins TRBV5-1 to TRBJ2-2; unclear D gene. Trimming took 1 base from V and 7 from J, leaving 11 bases between them. The CDR3 has 14 amino acids. The germline V gene encodes CDR1 SGHRS and CDR2 YFSETQ. CDR3 in amino acids: CASSLLQLGGELFF. The CDR3, as DNA: TGCGCCAGCAGCTTGTTGCAGCTAGGCGGGGAGCTGTTTTTT. The entire variable domain, with the rest obtained from reference TRBV5-1 and TRBJ2-2, is as follows: KAGVTQTPRYLIKTRGQQVTLSCSPISGHRSVSWYQQTPGQGLQFLFEYFSETQRNKGNFPGRFSGRQFSNSRSEMNVSTLELGDSALYLCASSLLQLGGELFFGEGSRLTVL.

V gene TRBV7-3 combines with J gene TRBJ2-7; D is ambiguous. Germline-derived CDR1 and CDR2 are SGHTA and FQGTGA. V was trimmed by 1 base and J by 1 base, leaving 8 bases between them. The CDR3 is made up of 14 amino acids. The CDR3 protein is CASSLMVDSYEQYF. CDR3 nucleotide sequence: TGTGCCAGCAGCTTAATGGTGGATTCCTACGAGCAGTACTTC. The whole variable domain, filled in from reference TRBV7-3 and TRBJ2-7, reads GAGVSQTPSNKVTEKGKYVELRCDPISGHTALYWYRQSLGQGPEFLIYFQGTGAADDSGLPNDRFFAVRPEGSVSTLKIQRTERGDSAVYLCASSLMVDSYEQYFGPGTRLTVT.

Ten or more counts support this clonotype. This chain joins TRBV20-1 and TRBJ2-7, with 10 bases matching TRBD2. The trim removed 6 bases at V and 4 bases at J, leaving 12 bases unmatched. This CDR3 has 15 residues. Germline CDR1 is DFQATT and CDR2 is SNEGSKA (reference sequence). The DNA of the CDR3 is TGCAGTGCCAACCTGGCCGGAGCGGGGGGGTACGAGCAGTACTTC. This encodes CSANLAGAGGYEQYF.

Concerning this clonotype itself: A read error may explain this, as a much larger clone is one base away. The chain employs TRBV5-1 and TRBJ1-6, with D perhaps TRBD1 (5 bases). Per germline, CDR1 SGHRS and CDR2 YFSETQ. This CDR3 is built from 15 residues. Trimming cost V 0 bases and J 11 bases, with 15 bases left between them. Here the CDR3 reads CASSLEEGRPPPLHF. The CDR3 coding sequence is TGCGCCAGCAGCTTGGAGGAGGGGCGGCCCCCACCCCTCCACTTT.

This clonotype has ten or more counts. The V call is TRBV12-3 or TRBV12-4, the J call TRBJ1-1; TRBD1 matches 7 bases. The length of the CDR3 is 14 residues. Germline trimming cut 5 bases from V and 4 bases from J; bases unmatched to any gene: 7. In nucleotides, the CDR3 is TGTGCCAGCAGTCGTACAGGGGACACCACTGAAGCTTTCTTT. Its translation: CASSRTGDTTEAFF.

This clonotype was picked up many times. The chain recombines TRBV10-3 with TRBJ1-2, with 7 bases that match TRBD1. Looked up from germline, CDR1 is ENHRY and CDR2 is SYGVKD. The CDR3 runs to 16 residues. After removal of 5 bases from V and 2 bases from J, the junction contained 11 bases not matched to a gene. CDR3 DNA sequence: TGTGCCATCAGTATACGACAGGGAGTCCAGAACTATGGCTACACCTTC. This gives the protein CAISIRQGVQNYGYTF.

This clonotype has more than one count but fewer than ten. This chain links TRBV28 with TRBJ2-1, with 10 positions matching TRBD2. From germline, CDR1 is MDHEN and CDR2 SYDVKM. The length of the CDR3 is 14 residues. Trimming cost V 11 bases and J 7 bases; bases outside gene matches: 11. CDR3 sequence: CACHLAGEGNEQFF. CDR3 bases: TGTGCCTGCCATCTAGCGGGGGAAGGGAATGAGCAGTTCTTC.

This clonotype was detected ten times or more. This sequence joins TRBV9 and TRBJ2-3; 7 positions agree with TRBD1. Germline values: CDR1 SGDLS, CDR2 YYNGEE. The V segment lost 4 bases and the J segment 1 base; nucleotides outside the gene matches: 9. The length of the CDR3 is 16 residues. This CDR3 is CASSTRQGSGTDTQYF. The DNA for the CDR3 is TGTGCCAGCAGCACCCGACAGGGCTCAGGCACAGATACGCAGTATTTT. The full variable domain, with the rest looked up from reference TRBV9 and TRBJ2-3, is DSGVTQTPKHLITATGQRVTLRCSPRSGDLSVYWYQQSLDQGLQFLIQYYNGEERAKGNILERFSAQQFPDLHSELNLSSLELGDSALYFCASSTRQGSGTDTQYFGPGTRLTVL.

This clonotype was recorded at least ten times. This rearrangement joins TRBV20-1 to TRBJ2-5, with 8 bases fitting TRBD1. This CDR3 is 13 amino acids long. The J segment lost 4 bases and the V segment lost 4 bases, leaving 5 bases of the junction unmatched. In germline, CDR1 is DFQATT, CDR2 SNEGSKA (reference sequence). Here the CDR3 reads CSAKRTGRETQYF. The CDR3 DNA reads as TGCAGTGCTAAACGGACAGGGAGAGAGACCCAGTACTTC.

As to this clonotype: A much larger clone differs by one base, so this may be a read error. The chain links TRBV7-9 to TRBJ1-3; D gene ambiguous. Trimming pared 3 bases from V and 4 bases from J, leaving 16 bases between. The CDR3 runs to 16 residues. Germline V CDR1 and CDR2: SEHNR, FQNEAQ (reference sequence). The CDR3 loop is CASSFGSYREGNTIYF. In DNA form, the CDR3 reads TGTGCCAGCAGCTTTGGGTCCTATCGGGAAGGAAACACCATATATTTT.

The table lists this clonotype with many counts. This chain joins TRBV5-1 and TRBJ1-1; no clear D. Looked up from germline, CDR1 is SGHRS and CDR2 is YFSETQ. V shed 4 bases and J shed 12 bases, with 19 bases lying between them. CDR3 length: 13 residues. The CDR3 DNA follows: TGCGCCAGCAGCCCCTACGGGGAATCTGCCACTTTCTTT. This sequence encodes CASSPYGESATFF.

The chain carries TRBV6-2 or TRBV6-3 and TRBJ2-1, with D tentatively TRBD1 or TRBD2 (5 bases each). Between the trimmed V and J ends, which lost 6 bases and 8 bases, there was a span of 8 bases. Germline CDR1 reads MNHEY; CDR2 reads SVGEGT. The CDR3 spans 11 residues. The CDR3 loop is CASRWGHEQFF. CDR3 nucleotides: TGTGCCAGCAGATGGGGACATGAGCAGTTCTTC.

The table lists this clonotype with many counts. The chain combines TRBV20-1 with TRBJ1-1; D gene uncertain. CDR1 is DFQATT, CDR2 SNEGSKA, per germline (reference sequence). V gave up 6 bases and J gave up 11 bases, with 19 bases separating them. The CDR3 is made up of 12 amino acids. The CDR3 bases are TGCAGTGCCACGCAACCTACCCTGGGGGCTTTCTTT. Translation: CSATQPTLGAFF.

This clonotype was seen ten or more times. The V call is TRBV12-3 or TRBV12-4, the J call TRBJ1-5; D is unclear. Trimming stripped 3 bases from V and 0 bases from J, with 6 bases between. The CDR3 extends over 14 amino acids. The CDR3 DNA is TGTGCCAGCAGTTTGAGCAGTAGCAATCAGCCCCAGCATTTT. It encodes CASSLSSSNQPQHF.

This clonotype was picked up many times. The V call is TRBV7-2, the J call TRBJ1-2; D possibly corresponds to TRBD1 (5 bases). The CDR3 length is 13 residues. Between the trimmed V and J ends, which lost 1 base and 3 bases, there was a span of 6 bases. CDR1 SGHTA and CDR2 FQGNSA come from the germline V gene. CDR3 loop: CASSLGGDYGYTF. The CDR3 bases are TGTGCCAGCAGCTTAGGGGGGGACTATGGCTACACCTTC.

Ten or more counts support this clonotype. The chain carries TRBV7-6 and TRBJ2-1; D is perhaps TRBD1 or TRBD2 (5 bases each). The germline gives CDR1 SGHVS, CDR2 FNYEAQ. Trimming shortened V by 1 base and J by 9 bases, and 19 bases separated the two germline ends. The CDR3 spans 16 residues. This CDR3 reads CASSLVVGRDEGEQFF. In nucleotides, the CDR3 is TGTGCCAGCAGCTTAGTAGTTGGCAGGGATGAGGGTGAGCAGTTCTTC.

The genes are TRBV3-1 and TRBJ1-1; D gene uncertain. V lost 5 bases, J lost 2 bases, and 12 bases lay in between. Germline CDR1 is LGHDT and CDR2 is YNNKEL (reference sequence). The CDR3 length is 14 residues. The CDR3 DNA reads TGTGCCAGCAGCACCCAGCCGGGAAACACTGAAGCTTTCTTT. As protein: CASSTQPGNTEAFF.

In this sample, this clonotype turned up many times. The genes are TRBV6-5 and TRBJ2-5; 7 positions agree with TRBD2. CDR3 length: 15 residues. Germline V gene lookup returns CDR1 MNHEY and CDR2 SVGAGI. The ends lost 2 bases at V and 7 bases at J; junction bases unmatched: 10. CDR3 DNA sequence: TGTGCCAGCAGTTACGGGAGAGGCTCGGGAGGGACCCAGTACTTC. It translates to CASSYGRGSGGTQYF.